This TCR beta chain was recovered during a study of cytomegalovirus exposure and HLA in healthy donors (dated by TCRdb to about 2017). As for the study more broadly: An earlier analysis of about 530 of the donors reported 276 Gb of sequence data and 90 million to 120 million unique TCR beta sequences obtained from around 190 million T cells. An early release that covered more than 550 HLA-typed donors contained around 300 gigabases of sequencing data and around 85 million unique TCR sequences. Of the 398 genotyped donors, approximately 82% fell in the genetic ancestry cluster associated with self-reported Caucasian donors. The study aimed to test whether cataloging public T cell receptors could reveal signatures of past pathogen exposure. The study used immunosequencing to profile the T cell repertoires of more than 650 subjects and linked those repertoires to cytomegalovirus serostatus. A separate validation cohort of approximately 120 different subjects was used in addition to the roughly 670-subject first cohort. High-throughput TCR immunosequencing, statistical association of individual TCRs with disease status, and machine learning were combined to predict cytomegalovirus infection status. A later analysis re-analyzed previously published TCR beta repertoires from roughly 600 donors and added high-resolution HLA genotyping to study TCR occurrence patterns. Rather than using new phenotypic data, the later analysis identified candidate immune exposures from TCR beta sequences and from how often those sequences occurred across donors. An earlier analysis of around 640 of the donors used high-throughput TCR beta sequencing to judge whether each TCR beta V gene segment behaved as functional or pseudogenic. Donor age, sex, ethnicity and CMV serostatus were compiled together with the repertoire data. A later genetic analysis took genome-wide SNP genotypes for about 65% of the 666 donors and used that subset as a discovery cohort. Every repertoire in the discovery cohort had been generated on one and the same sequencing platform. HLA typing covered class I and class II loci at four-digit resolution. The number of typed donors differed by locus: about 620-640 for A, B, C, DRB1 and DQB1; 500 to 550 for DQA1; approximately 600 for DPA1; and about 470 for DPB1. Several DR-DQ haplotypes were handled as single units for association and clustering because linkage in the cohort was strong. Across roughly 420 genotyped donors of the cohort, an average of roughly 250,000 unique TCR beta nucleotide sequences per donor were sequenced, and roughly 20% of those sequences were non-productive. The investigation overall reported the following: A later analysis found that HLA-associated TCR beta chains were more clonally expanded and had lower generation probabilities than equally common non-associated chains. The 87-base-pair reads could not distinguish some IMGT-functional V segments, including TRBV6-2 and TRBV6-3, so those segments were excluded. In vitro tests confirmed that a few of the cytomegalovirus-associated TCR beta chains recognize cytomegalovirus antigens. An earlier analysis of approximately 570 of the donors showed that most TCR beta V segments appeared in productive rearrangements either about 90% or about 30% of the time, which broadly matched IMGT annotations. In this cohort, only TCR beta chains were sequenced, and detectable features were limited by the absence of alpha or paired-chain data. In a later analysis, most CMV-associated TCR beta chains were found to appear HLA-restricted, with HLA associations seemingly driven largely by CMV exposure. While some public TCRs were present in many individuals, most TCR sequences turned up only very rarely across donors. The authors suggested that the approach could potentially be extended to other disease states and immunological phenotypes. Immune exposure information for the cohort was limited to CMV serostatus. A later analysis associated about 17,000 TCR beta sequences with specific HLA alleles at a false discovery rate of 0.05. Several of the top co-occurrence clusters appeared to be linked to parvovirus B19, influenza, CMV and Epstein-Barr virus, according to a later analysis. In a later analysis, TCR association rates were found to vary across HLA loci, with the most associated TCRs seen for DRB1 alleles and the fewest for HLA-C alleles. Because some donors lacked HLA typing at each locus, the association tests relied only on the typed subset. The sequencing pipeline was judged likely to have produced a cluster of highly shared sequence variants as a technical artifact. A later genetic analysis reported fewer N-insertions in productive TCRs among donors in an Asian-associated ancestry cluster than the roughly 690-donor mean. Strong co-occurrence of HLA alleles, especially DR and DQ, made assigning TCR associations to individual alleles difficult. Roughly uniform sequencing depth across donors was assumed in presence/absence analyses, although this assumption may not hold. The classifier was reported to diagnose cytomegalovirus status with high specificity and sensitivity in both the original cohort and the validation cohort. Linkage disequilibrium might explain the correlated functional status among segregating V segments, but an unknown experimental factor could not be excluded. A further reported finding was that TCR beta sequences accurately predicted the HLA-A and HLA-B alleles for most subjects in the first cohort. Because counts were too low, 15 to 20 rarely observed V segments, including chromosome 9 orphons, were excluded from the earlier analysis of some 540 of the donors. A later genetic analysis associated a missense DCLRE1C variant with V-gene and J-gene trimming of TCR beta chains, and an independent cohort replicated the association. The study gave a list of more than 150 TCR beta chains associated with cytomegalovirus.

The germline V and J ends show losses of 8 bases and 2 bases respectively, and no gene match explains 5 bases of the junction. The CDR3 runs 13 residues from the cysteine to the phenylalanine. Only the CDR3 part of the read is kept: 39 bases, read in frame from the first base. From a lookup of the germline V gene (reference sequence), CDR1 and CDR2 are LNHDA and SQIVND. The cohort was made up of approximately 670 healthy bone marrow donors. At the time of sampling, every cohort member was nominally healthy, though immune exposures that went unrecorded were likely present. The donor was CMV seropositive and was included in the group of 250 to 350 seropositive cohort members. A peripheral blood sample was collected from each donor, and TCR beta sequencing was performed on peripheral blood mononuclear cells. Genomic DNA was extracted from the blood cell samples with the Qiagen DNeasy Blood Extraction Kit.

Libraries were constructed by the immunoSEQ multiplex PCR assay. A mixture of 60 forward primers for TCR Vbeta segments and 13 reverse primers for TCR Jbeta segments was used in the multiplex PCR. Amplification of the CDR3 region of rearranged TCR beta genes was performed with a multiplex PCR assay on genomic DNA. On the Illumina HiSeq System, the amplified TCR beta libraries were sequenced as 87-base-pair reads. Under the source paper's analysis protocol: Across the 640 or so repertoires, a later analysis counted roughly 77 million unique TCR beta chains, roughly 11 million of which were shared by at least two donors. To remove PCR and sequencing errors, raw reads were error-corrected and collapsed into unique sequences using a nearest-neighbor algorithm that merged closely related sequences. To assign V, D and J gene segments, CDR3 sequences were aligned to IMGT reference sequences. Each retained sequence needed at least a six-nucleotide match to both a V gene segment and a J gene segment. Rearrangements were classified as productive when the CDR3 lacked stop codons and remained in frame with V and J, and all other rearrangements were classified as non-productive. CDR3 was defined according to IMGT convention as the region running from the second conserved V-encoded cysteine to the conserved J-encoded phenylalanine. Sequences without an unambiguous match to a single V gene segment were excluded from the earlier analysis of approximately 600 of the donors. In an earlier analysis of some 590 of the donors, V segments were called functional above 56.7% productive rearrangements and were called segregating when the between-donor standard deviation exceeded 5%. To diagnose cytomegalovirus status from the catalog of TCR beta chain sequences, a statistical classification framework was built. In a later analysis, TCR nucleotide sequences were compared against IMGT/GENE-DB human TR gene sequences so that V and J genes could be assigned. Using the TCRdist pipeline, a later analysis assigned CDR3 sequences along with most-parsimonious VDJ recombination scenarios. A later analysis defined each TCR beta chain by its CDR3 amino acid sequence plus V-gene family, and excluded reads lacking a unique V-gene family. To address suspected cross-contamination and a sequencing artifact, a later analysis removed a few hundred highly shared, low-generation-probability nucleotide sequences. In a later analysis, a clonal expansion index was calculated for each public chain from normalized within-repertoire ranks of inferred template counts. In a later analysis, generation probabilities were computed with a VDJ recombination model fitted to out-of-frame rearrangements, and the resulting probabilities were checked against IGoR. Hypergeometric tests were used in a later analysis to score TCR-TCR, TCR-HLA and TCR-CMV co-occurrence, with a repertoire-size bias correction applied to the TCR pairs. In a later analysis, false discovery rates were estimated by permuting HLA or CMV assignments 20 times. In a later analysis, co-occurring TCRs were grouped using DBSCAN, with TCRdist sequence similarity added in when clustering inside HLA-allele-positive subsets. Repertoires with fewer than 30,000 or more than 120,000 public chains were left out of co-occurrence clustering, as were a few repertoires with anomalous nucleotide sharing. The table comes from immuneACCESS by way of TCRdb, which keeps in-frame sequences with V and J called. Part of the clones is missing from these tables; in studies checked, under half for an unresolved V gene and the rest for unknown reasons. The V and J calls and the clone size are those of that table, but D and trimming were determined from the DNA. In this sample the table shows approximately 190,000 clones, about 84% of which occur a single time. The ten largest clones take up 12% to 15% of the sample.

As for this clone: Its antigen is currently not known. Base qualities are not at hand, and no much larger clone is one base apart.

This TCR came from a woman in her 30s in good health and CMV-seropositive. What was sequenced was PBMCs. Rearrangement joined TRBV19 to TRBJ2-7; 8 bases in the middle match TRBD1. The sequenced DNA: TGTGCCAGTGCCAGGGGGCCGACCTACGAGCAGTACTTC. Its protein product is CASARGPTYEQYF.